The rows below give T cell receptor beta chains drawn from one sample of a study of shared clonotypes between healthy human individuals. Clones were read by immunoSEQ multiplex PCR, and TCRdb kept only the in-frame ones, dropping some. The sample consists of about 2.4 million clones, over 85% of them appearing once. The material sequenced was naive CD4+ T cells from PBMCs. Receptors were obtained from a young man in good health. Some clones in this sample may be carry-over from other donors' samples. CDR3s include the opening cysteine and the closing phenylalanine or tryptophan. Each record gives: D gene, V gene, J gene, clone size, CDR3 DNA, CDR3 protein. D genes are given only for firm matches. Clone size, where shown, is once, few, many, or a class for clones that have expanded.

D gene: TRBD1
V gene: TRBV6-1
J gene: TRBJ1-5
clone size: -
CDR3 DNA: TGTGCCAGCACTCCCCAGGGGGCTGGGCAGCCCCAGCATTTT
CDR3 protein: CASTPQGAGQPQHF

D gene: TRBD1
V gene: TRBV7-9
J gene: TRBJ1-2
clone size: -
CDR3 DNA: TGTGCCAGCAGCTTAGGAGACTACAGGGGACCACAGACAAACTATGGCTACACCTTC
CDR3 protein: CASSLGDYRGPQTNYGYTF

D gene: -
V gene: TRBV5-1
J gene: TRBJ2-5
clone size: -
CDR3 DNA: TGCGCCAGCAGCTTAGGGACTGCTTACCAAGAGACCCAGTACTTC
CDR3 protein: CASSLGTAYQETQYF

D gene: -
V gene: TRBV11-2
J gene: TRBJ2-7
clone size: -
CDR3 DNA: TGTGCCAGCAGGAAAGGGGAGGGGGCCTACGAGCAGTACTTC
CDR3 protein: CASRKGEGAYEQYF

D gene: -
V gene: TRBV7-8
J gene: TRBJ1-4
clone size: -
CDR3 DNA: TGTGCCAGCAGCCCCCGAGCAACTAATGAAAAACTGTTTTTT
CDR3 protein: CASSPRATNEKLFF

D gene: TRBD1
V gene: TRBV6-6
J gene: TRBJ1-4
clone size: -
CDR3 DNA: TGTGCCAGCATGGGGACAGGGCTTGCTAATGAAAAACTGTTTTTT
CDR3 protein: CASMGTGLANEKLFF

D gene: TRBD2
V gene: TRBV28
J gene: TRBJ2-1
clone size: once
CDR3 DNA: TGTGCTGTAGGGAGCGGGAGCAATGAGCAGTTCTTC
CDR3 protein: CAVGSGSNEQFF

D gene: TRBD1
V gene: TRBV28
J gene: TRBJ1-2
clone size: -
CDR3 DNA: TGTGCCAGCAGTTACCGACAGGGAGTGGGGGGCTACACCTTC
CDR3 protein: CASSYRQGVGGYTF

D gene: TRBD1
V gene: TRBV5-1
J gene: TRBJ1-1
clone size: -
CDR3 DNA: TGCGCCAGCAGCTTCGCGCAGGGGGGTACTGAAGCTTTCTTT
CDR3 protein: CASSFAQGGTEAFF

D gene: -
V gene: TRBV27
J gene: TRBJ2-2
clone size: -
CDR3 DNA: TGTGCCAGCAGACAGGGCGAGTACACCGGGGAGCTGTTTTTT
CDR3 protein: CASRQGEYTGELFF

D gene: -
V gene: TRBV27
J gene: TRBJ2-1
clone size: -
CDR3 DNA: TGTGCCAGCAGTCCTGGGCGGGTGGACTACAATGAGCAGTTCTTC
CDR3 protein: CASSPGRVDYNEQFF

D gene: TRBD1
V gene: TRBV7-3
J gene: TRBJ2-2
clone size: -
CDR3 DNA: TGTGCCAGCAGCTACGACAGGGACACCGGGGAGCTGTTTTTT
CDR3 protein: CASSYDRDTGELFF

D gene: -
V gene: TRBV5-1
J gene: TRBJ1-2
clone size: -
CDR3 DNA: TGCGCCAGCAGCTTGGAGGGGACTCCAGCTGGTGGCTACACCTTC
CDR3 protein: CASSLEGTPAGGYTF

D gene: -
V gene: TRBV7-3
J gene: TRBJ1-5
clone size: -
CDR3 DNA: TGTGCCAGCAGCTTTGTGACAGGTTTGCAGCCCCAGCATTTT
CDR3 protein: CASSFVTGLQPQHF

D gene: TRBD2
V gene: TRBV11-2
J gene: TRBJ2-1
clone size: -
CDR3 DNA: TGTGCCAGCAGTCGTAGCGGGAGGGGTAACAATGAGCAGTTCTTC
CDR3 protein: CASSRSGRGNNEQFF

D gene: -
V gene: TRBV11-2
J gene: TRBJ2-3
clone size: -
CDR3 DNA: TGTGCCAGCCAGACAGCGAACAGGCCAGATACGCAGTATTTT
CDR3 protein: CASQTANRPDTQYF

D gene: -
V gene: TRBV11-2
J gene: TRBJ2-1
clone size: -
CDR3 DNA: TGTGCCAGCAGCTGGGCGAGGGGTCAGGGAGCGAATGAGCAGTTCTTC
CDR3 protein: CASSWARGQGANEQFF

D gene: -
V gene: TRBV2
J gene: TRBJ1-5
clone size: -
CDR3 DNA: TGTGCCAGCAGTGAAGGGCCCCGAAGTGGCAATCAGCCCCAGCATTTT
CDR3 protein: CASSEGPRSGNQPQHF

D gene: TRBD1
V gene: TRBV28
J gene: TRBJ2-7
clone size: -
CDR3 DNA: TGTGCCAGCAGTTTTGGGACAGTTACCTACGAGCAGTACTTC
CDR3 protein: CASSFGTVTYEQYF

D gene: TRBD2
V gene: TRBV10-3
J gene: TRBJ2-4
clone size: -
CDR3 DNA: TGTGCCATCAGTGAGGGAGGGACTAGCATAAACATTCAGTACTTC
CDR3 protein: CAISEGGTSINIQYF

D gene: -
V gene: TRBV9
J gene: TRBJ1-3
clone size: -
CDR3 DNA: TGTGCCAGCAGCGTCTGGGGACACCTCTCTGGAAACACCATATATTTT
CDR3 protein: CASSVWGHLSGNTIYF

D gene: -
V gene: TRBV7-9
J gene: TRBJ2-3
clone size: -
CDR3 DNA: TGTGCCAGCAGCCCCTGGGGGACAGATACGCAGTATTTT
CDR3 protein: CASSPWGTDTQYF

D gene: -
V gene: TRBV29-1
J gene: TRBJ2-3
clone size: -
CDR3 DNA: TGCAGCGGGGGGCGACGCACAGATACGCAGTATTTT
CDR3 protein: CSGGRRTDTQYF

D gene: -
V gene: TRBV7-9
J gene: TRBJ2-5
clone size: -
CDR3 DNA: TGTGCCAGCAGCTTAGTACCGAAGGGGACCCAGTACTTC
CDR3 protein: CASSLVPKGTQYF

D gene: -
V gene: TRBV19
J gene: TRBJ1-5
clone size: -
CDR3 DNA: TGTGCCAGTAGTACCACAGGTAGCAATCAGCCCCAGCATTTT
CDR3 protein: CASSTTGSNQPQHF

D gene: TRBD1
V gene: TRBV2
J gene: TRBJ1-5
clone size: -
CDR3 DNA: TGTGCCAGCATGGGGACAGGGGGCAATCAGCCCCAGCATTTT
CDR3 protein: CASMGTGGNQPQHF

D gene: -
V gene: TRBV15
J gene: TRBJ1-4
clone size: -
CDR3 DNA: TGTGCCACCAGCAGGGGGGCGTTGTCAACTAATGAAAAACTGTTTTTT
CDR3 protein: CATSRGALSTNEKLFF

D gene: -
V gene: TRBV28
J gene: TRBJ1-2
clone size: -
CDR3 DNA: TGTGCCAGCAGTTTTGGGGGGTCGTTCTATGGCTACACCTTC
CDR3 protein: CASSFGGSFYGYTF

D gene: TRBD1
V gene: TRBV7-2
J gene: TRBJ2-7
clone size: -
CDR3 DNA: TGTGCCAGCAGCTCAGGACAGGCGCTCGGGCAGTACTTC
CDR3 protein: CASSSGQALGQYF

D gene: TRBD2
V gene: TRBV29-1
J gene: TRBJ2-7
clone size: -
CDR3 DNA: TGCAGCGTTGAAGTGCGGGGGGGCGGGCGCGAGCAGTACTTC
CDR3 protein: CSVEVRGGGREQYF

D gene: -
V gene: TRBV4-2
J gene: TRBJ1-2
clone size: -
CDR3 DNA: TGTGCCAGCAGCCAAGAAGCCCCAGGCTATAATTCTAACTATGGCTACACCTTC
CDR3 protein: CASSQEAPGYNSNYGYTF

D gene: TRBD1
V gene: TRBV5-1
J gene: TRBJ2-7
clone size: -
CDR3 DNA: TGCGCCAGCAGCTTGGCCAGGGGGACCCACGAGCAGTACTTC
CDR3 protein: CASSLARGTHEQYF